The 14 T cell receptor beta chains reported below all come from one sample, sequenced in a study of T cells in localized non-small cell lung cancer. The method was immunoSEQ multiplex PCR; TCRdb's version includes in-frame clones alone and lacks a portion of them. The sample shows around 25,000 clones, about 81% of them seen only once. The sequencing used peripheral blood, collected before any cancer treatment. Receptors were obtained from a woman aged 35-70 years with stage I lung adenocarcinoma.

The chain has TRBV6-5 and TRBJ1-3; D possibly corresponds to TRBD1 (6 bases). V shed 6 bases and J shed 11 bases, with 11 bases lying between them. Germline-derived CDR1 and CDR2 are MNHEY and SVGAGI. The CDR3 covers 11 residues. The CDR3 sequence is CASSQGTAIYF. CDR3 nucleotide sequence: TGTGCCAGCAGCCAGGGGACCGCCATATATTTT.

This clone has a handful of counts. The V and J genes are TRBV19 and TRBJ1-4; D possibly corresponds to TRBD1 (5 bases). The CDR3 sequence is 16 residues long. Deletions cut 7 bases from V and 0 bases from J, with 15 bases between. Germline CDR1 is LNHDA and CDR2 is SQIVND (reference sequence). The CDR3 sequence is CASNGGRGATNEKLFF. The DNA of the CDR3 is TGTGCCAGTAACGGGGGACGGGGAGCAACTAATGAAAAACTGTTTTTT.

The chain uses TRBV29-1 and TRBJ2-5; unclear D gene. Trimming removed 4 bases at V and 4 bases at J, with 10 bases between. The length of the CDR3 is 12 residues. Germline CDR1 SQVTM, CDR2 ANQGSEA. The CDR3 reads CSVAWGRETQYF. CDR3 nucleotides: TGCAGCGTTGCGTGGGGAAGAGAGACCCAGTACTTC.

This chain links TRBV7-9 with TRBJ1-1; D remains unclear. CDR3 size: 14 residues. Trimming stripped 1 base from V and 5 bases from J, with 11 bases between. From germline, CDR1 is SEHNR and CDR2 FQNEAQ (reference sequence). Here the CDR3 DNA reads TGTGCCAGCAGCTTAGATCCGGGAACAACTGAAGCTTTCTTT. The encoded protein is CASSLDPGTTEAFF.

This rearrangement joins TRBV6-1 to TRBJ1-2, with TRBD1 matching 9 bases. The CDR3 totals 14 residues. Trimming at V came to 10 bases and at J to 6 bases, leaving 12 bases not matched to a gene. Germline-derived CDR1 and CDR2 are MNHNS and SASEGT. The CDR3 DNA follows: TGTGCCATCCGCCGGGACAGGGTAGGCAATGGCTACACCTTC. Its translation: CAIRRDRVGNGYTF.

V gene TRBV9 combines with J gene TRBJ2-3, with a weak D call TRBD1 (5 bases). Per germline, CDR1 SGDLS and CDR2 YYNGEE. CDR3 length equals 13 residues. Between the trimmed V and J ends, which lost 7 bases and 0 bases, there was a span of 9 bases. The CDR3 DNA follows: TGTGCCAGCGTAGGGGAAAGCACAGATACGCAGTATTTT. Amino acid sequence: CASVGESTDTQYF.

The rearrangement joins TRBV25-1 to TRBJ1-2; D is ambiguous. Germline CDR1 reads MGHDK; CDR2 reads SYGVNS. V was cut by 3 bases and J by 4 bases, with 12 bases left in between. This CDR3 is 14 amino acids long. The CDR3 sequence: CASSEVGRAYGYTF. In nucleotides, the CDR3 is TGTGCCAGCAGTGAGGTCGGAAGGGCCTATGGCTACACCTTC.

The J gene is TRBJ1-2, the V gene TRBV27, with D possibly matching TRBD1 (6 bases). Trimming took off 6 bases at V and 0 bases at J, with 11 bases between the two ends. Germline V gene data show CDR1 as MNHEY and CDR2 as SMNVEV (reference sequence). CDR3 size: 14 residues. The CDR3 sequence: CASSPRGPNYGYTF. In DNA, the CDR3 is TGTGCCAGCAGCCCTCGGGGGCCTAACTATGGCTACACCTTC.

This clone turned up a few times. The same CDR3 also results from other DNA sequences found in this sample. The CDR3 sequence is CASSLANQPQHF. For the CDR3, the DNA is TGTGCCAGCAGCTTGGCAAATCAGCCCCAGCATTTT. The chain combines TRBV5-8 with TRBJ1-5; D is ambiguous. CDR1 SGHTS and CDR2 YDEGEE come from the germline V gene. V lost 0 bases and J 4 bases, leaving 2 bases between the germline ends. The CDR3 is made up of 12 amino acids.

V gene TRBV30 combines with J gene TRBJ2-2; 8 bases map to TRBD1. Per germline, CDR1 GTSNPN and CDR2 SVGIG (reference sequence). The CDR3 consists of 11 residues. The trim removed 1 base at V and 15 bases at J, leaving 4 bases unmatched. DNA for the CDR3: TGTGCCTGGAGTGCGACAGGGGACGTGTTTTTT. Translating gives CAWSATGDVFF.

V and J are TRBV27 and TRBJ2-3; D gene uncertain. Trimming pared 2 bases from V and 0 bases from J, leaving 6 bases between. Germline V lookup: CDR1 MNHEY, CDR2 SMNVEV (reference sequence). This CDR3 has 14 amino acids. The CDR3 reads CASSLPGSTDTQYF. The DNA for the CDR3 is TGTGCCAGCAGTTTACCAGGCAGCACAGATACGCAGTATTTT.

This clone was counted only a few times. The gene calls are TRBV2 and TRBJ2-7; 7 nucleotides line up with TRBD1. V shed 3 bases and J 6 bases; nucleotides not matched to a gene: 8. CDR1 is SNHLY, CDR2 FYNNEI, per germline. This CDR3 has 14 residues. The CDR3 nucleotides are TGTGCCAGCAGTGAGGCCAGGGGGTCTGGCGAGCAGTACTTC. It codes for CASSEARGSGEQYF.

The V and J genes are TRBV6-1 and TRBJ2-7, with 7 nucleotides matching TRBD1. The germline V gene has CDR1 MNHNS and CDR2 SASEGT. This CDR3 has 14 amino acids. Trimming took 8 bases from V and 2 from J; bases not matched to a gene: 9. In DNA, the CDR3 is TGTGCCAGCCTGGGACCGGGACAGACCTACGAGCAGTACTTC. It encodes CASLGPGQTYEQYF.

The gene calls are TRBV4-3 and TRBJ2-3; D uncertain. CDR3 length: 13 amino acids. Germline V gives CDR1 LGHNA, CDR2 YSLEER. V lost 4 bases to trimming and J lost 2 bases, with 7 bases between them. This CDR3 is CASSRIFTDTQYF. In nucleotides, the CDR3 is TGCGCCAGCAGCCGGATTTTCACAGATACGCAGTATTTT.